This passage covers 4 T cell receptor beta chains from one sample sequenced in a study of blood T cell repertoires in COVID-19. Libraries were prepared by immunoSEQ multiplex PCR; TCRdb keeps only in-frame clonotypes and omits some of them. The sample has approximately 270,000 clones, about 86% seen once. Sample: peripheral blood. The source of these receptors is a man older than 75 with acute or convalescent COVID-19.

This chain joins TRBV7-9 and TRBJ2-5; the D gene is possibly TRBD2 (6 bases). Trimming left V 1 base short and J 5 bases short, with 17 bases between. The CDR3 consists of 16 residues. Germline V CDR1 and CDR2: SEHNR, FQNEAQ (reference sequence). The CDR3 reads CASSLGQGGRRETQYF. The CDR3 DNA sequence: TGTGCCAGCAGCTTAGGTCAGGGAGGTCGGAGGGAGACCCAGTACTTC.

The V gene is TRBV7-3, the J gene TRBJ2-1, with 7 bases fitting TRBD2. Germline CDR1 and CDR2: SGHTA and FQGTGA. The V and J ends lost 5 bases and 4 bases, in that order; junction bases with no gene match: 5. There are 14 residues in the CDR3. The DNA of the CDR3 is TGTGCCAGCAGCGCTAGCGGAACGTACAATGAGCAGTTCTTC. It yields the protein CASSASGTYNEQFF.

V and J are TRBV7-9 and TRBJ1-2, with TRBD1 identical over 7 bases. The CDR3 contains 14 residues. Germline lookup yields CDR1 SEHNR and CDR2 FQNEAQ (reference sequence). Germline trimming cut 7 bases from V and 2 bases from J; bases unmatched to any gene: 7. This CDR3 is CASIRGTENYGYTF. The CDR3 DNA is TGTGCCAGCATAAGAGGGACAGAGAACTATGGCTACACCTTC.

V is TRBV2 and J is TRBJ2-2, with 13 bases matching TRBD2. V shed 8 bases and J 11 bases; nucleotides not matched to a gene: 8. Germline CDR1 and CDR2: SNHLY and FYNNEI. The CDR3 contains 14 residues. The CDR3 nucleotides are TGTGCCAGCGCCGGACTAGCGGGAGTTGGAGAGCTGTTTTTT. This encodes CASAGLAGVGELFF. Full variable domain (remainder filled in from reference TRBV2 and TRBJ2-2): EPEVTQTPSHQVTQMGQEVILRCVPISNHLYFYWYRQILGQKVEFLVSFYNNEISEKSEIFDDQFSVERPDGSNFTLKIRSTKLEDSAMYFCASAGLAGVGELFFGEGSRLTVL.